The T cell receptor (beta chain) described here comes from a study of identical twins. Study-wide findings and caveats: Models underestimated how often monozygotic twins shared out-of-frame TCR alpha. Abundant beta clonotypes from cord blood had fewer insertions, unlike memory repertoires, which showed none.

This clonotype was recorded a few times. Its antigen is still unknown. Each cDNA held unique molecular identifiers, and template switching gave it a universal primer site. TCRdb re-analysed the 5' RACE reads in MiXCR, keeping a single row per CDR3 protein. The sample records around 1.7 million distinct CDR3 sequences, about 32% being singletons. This TCR derives from a newborn girl in good health. Sequenced: cord blood.

CDR3 DNA sequence: TGTGCCAGCAGCGCCGAGGCTCGCTATAATTCACCCCTCCACTTT. Amino acids: CASSAEARYNSPLHF. V and J are TRBV6-6 and TRBJ1-6; D is uncertain. V lost 6 bases to trimming and J lost 3 bases, with 12 bases between them. CDR1 is MNHNY and CDR2 is SVGAGI in the germline V gene (reference sequence). This CDR3 is built from 15 residues.